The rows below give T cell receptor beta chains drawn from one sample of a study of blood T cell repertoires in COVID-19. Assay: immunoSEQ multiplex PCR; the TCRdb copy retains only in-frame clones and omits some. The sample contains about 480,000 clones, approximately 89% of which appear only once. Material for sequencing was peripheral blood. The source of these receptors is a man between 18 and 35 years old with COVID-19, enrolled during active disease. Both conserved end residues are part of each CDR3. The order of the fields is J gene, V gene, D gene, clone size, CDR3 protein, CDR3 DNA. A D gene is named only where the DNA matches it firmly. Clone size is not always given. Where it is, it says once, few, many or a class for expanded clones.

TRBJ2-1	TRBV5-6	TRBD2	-	CASSSPVAGPSYNEQFF	TGTGCCAGCAGCTCCCCAGTAGCGGGGCCCTCCTACAATGAGCAGTTCTTC
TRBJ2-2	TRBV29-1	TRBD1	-	CSVGTGTGYTGELFF	TGCAGCGTTGGTACCGGGACAGGGTACACCGGGGAGCTGTTTTTT
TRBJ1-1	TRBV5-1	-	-	CASSPFDRTRTEAFF	TGCGCCAGCAGCCCCTTTGACAGGACGCGCACTGAAGCTTTCTTT
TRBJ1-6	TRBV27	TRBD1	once	CAKTTGTGASPLHF	TGTGCCAAGACGACCGGGACAGGGGCTTCACCCCTCCACTTT
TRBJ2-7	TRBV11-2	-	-	CASLGDYEQYF	TGTGCCAGCTTAGGGGACTACGAGCAGTACTTC
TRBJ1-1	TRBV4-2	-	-	CASSQDNRVGTGTEAFF	TGTGCCAGCAGCCAAGATAACAGGGTGGGCACGGGCACTGAAGCTTTCTTT
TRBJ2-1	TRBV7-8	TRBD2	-	CASSLLAGGSEFF	TGTGCCAGCAGCTTACTGGCGGGAGGGTCTGAGTTCTTC
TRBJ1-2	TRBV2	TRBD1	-	CASRDREVANYGYTF	TGTGCCAGCAGGGACAGGGAAGTGGCTAACTATGGCTACACCTTC
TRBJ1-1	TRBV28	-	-	CASWVGGGGTNTEAFF	TGTGCCAGCTGGGTTGGCGGGGGCGGGACGAACACTGAAGCTTTCTTT
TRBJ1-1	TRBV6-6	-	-	CASSYGGAEAFF	TGTGCCAGCAGTTACGGCGGGGCTGAAGCTTTCTTT
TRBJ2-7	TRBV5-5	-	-	CASSISGLAYEQYF	TGTGCCAGCAGCATCTCGGGACTTGCCTACGAGCAGTACTTC
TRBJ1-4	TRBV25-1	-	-	CASSEARGDEKLFF	TGTGCCAGCAGTGAAGCCAGGGGAGACGAAAAACTGTTTTTT
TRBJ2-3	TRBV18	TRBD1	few	CASSPRTGGTDTQYF	TGTGCCAGCTCACCAAGGACAGGCGGCACAGATACGCAGTATTTT
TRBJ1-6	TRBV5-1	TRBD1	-	CASSPGQLRVNSPLHF	TGCGCCAGCAGCCCGGGACAGTTGAGGGTAAATTCACCCCTCCACTTT
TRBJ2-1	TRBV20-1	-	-	CSAPTTYEQFF	TGCAGTGCGCCTACGACTTACGAGCAGTTCTTC
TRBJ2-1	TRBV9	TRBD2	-	CASSASGSSYNEQFF	TGTGCCAGCAGCGCAAGCGGGAGCTCCTACAATGAGCAGTTCTTC
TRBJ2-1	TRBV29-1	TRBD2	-	CSVGWGIGGANEQFF	TGCAGCGTTGGTTGGGGAATCGGGGGGGCCAATGAGCAGTTCTTC
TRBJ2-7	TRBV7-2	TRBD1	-	CASSLGARQGVLEQYF	TGTGCCAGCAGCTTGGGGGCAAGACAGGGGGTACTCGAGCAGTACTTC
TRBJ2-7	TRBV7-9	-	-	CAGSSWSSYEQYF	TGTGCCGGTAGTAGTTGGAGCTCCTACGAGCAGTACTTC
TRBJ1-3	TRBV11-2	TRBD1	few	CASSRLGGQAPIFGNTIYF	TGTGCCAGCAGCCGCCTTGGGGGACAGGCACCCATTTTCGGAAACACCATATATTTT
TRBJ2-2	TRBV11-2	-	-	CASSLVRGGTGELFF	TGTGCCAGCAGCTTAGTTCGGGGTGGGACCGGGGAGCTGTTTTTT
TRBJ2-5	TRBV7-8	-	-	CASSLQGNEETQYF	TGTGCCAGCAGCTTACAGGGGAATGAAGAGACCCAGTACTTC
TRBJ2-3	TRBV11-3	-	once	CASSLDLRDTQYF	TGTGCCAGCAGCTTAGACCTCAGAGATACGCAGTATTTT
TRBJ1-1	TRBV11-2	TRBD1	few	CASSLTTGVEAFF	TGTGCCAGCAGCTTAACAACAGGGGTTGAAGCTTTCTTT
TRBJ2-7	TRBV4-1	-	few	CASSPKTGSYEQYF	TGCGCCAGCAGCCCGAAGACAGGCTCCTACGAGCAGTACTTC
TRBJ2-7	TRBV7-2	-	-	CASSSPTDKFYEQYF	TGTGCCAGCAGCTCTCCTACTGACAAATTCTACGAGCAGTACTTC
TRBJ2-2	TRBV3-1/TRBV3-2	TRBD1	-	CASSPRTGSGELFF	TGTGCCAGCAGCCCTCGGACAGGGTCCGGGGAGCTGTTTTTT
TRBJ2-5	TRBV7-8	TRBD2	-	CASSLHEREWGETQYF	TGTGCCAGCAGCTTACATGAGCGGGAATGGGGAGAGACCCAGTACTTC
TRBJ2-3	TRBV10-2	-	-	CASRGPDQRDTQYF	TGCGCCAGCAGGGGCCCCGACCAGAGAGATACGCAGTATTTT
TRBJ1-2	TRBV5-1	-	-	CASSLTPTNYGYTF	TGCGCCAGCAGCTTGACACCCACCAACTATGGCTACACCTTC
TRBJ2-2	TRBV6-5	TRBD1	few	CASSLKDRDAGELFF	TGTGCCAGCAGCCTCAAGGACAGGGACGCCGGGGAGCTGTTTTTT
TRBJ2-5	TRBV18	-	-	CASSPGGETQYF	TGTGCCAGCTCACCAGGCGGGGAGACCCAGTACTTC
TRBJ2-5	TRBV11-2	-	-	CASSLGVLTGDGETQYF	TGTGCCAGCAGCTTAGGCGTTCTTACGGGGGACGGGGAGACCCAGTACTTC
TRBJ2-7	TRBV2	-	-	CASSGMDRAEQYF	TGTGCCAGCAGTGGCATGGACAGAGCCGAGCAGTACTTC
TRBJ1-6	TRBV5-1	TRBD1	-	CASSSDRGKTPLHF	TGCGCCAGCAGCTCAGACAGGGGGAAGACACCCCTCCACTTT
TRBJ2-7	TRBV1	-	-	CTSSQDRSPRPYEQYF	TGCACCAGCAGCCAAGACCGTTCTCCTCGTCCCTACGAGCAGTACTTC
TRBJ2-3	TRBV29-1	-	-	CSVKGADTQYF	TGCAGCGTGAAGGGGGCAGATACGCAGTATTTT
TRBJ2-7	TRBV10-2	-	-	CASSVGVYEQYF	TGCGCCAGCAGTGTTGGAGTCTACGAGCAGTACTTC
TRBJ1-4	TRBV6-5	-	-	CASSYSGGTNEKLFF	TGTGCCAGCAGTTACTCCGGCGGAACTAATGAAAAACTGTTTTTT
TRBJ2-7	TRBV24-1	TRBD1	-	CAQMTGRKEQYF	TGTGCCCAAATGACAGGGCGCAAAGAGCAGTACTTC
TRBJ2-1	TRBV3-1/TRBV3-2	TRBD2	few	CASSAQTSAGPYNEQFF	TGTGCCAGCAGCGCACAAACTAGCGCAGGGCCCTACAATGAGCAGTTCTTC
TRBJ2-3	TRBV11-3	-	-	CASSLGSRGTDTQYF	TGTGCCAGCAGCCTCGGTAGCCGGGGCACAGATACGCAGTATTTT
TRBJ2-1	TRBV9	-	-	CASSVGGQQFF	TGTGCCAGCAGCGTTGGGGGCCAGCAGTTCTTC
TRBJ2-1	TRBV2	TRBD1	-	CASIPGGSTNEQFF	TGTGCCAGCATCCCAGGGGGTAGTACCAATGAGCAGTTCTTC
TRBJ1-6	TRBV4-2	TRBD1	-	CASSQRTGGDGDSPLHF	TGTGCCAGCAGCCAAAGGACAGGGGGCGATGGGGATTCACCCCTCCACTTT